This T cell receptor beta chain was observed in a study of blood T cell repertoires in COVID-19. Study in general: Acute and convalescent COVID-19 specimens originated in the United States, Italy and Spain. PBMCs, B-cell-depleted T cells, or T cells provided the cDNA or gDNA that made up the material.

Source study methods: Reference gene primer amplification in the assay estimated nucleated cell counts. The assay was immunoSEQ multiplex PCR, and TCRdb's table has in-frame clones only and misses some. The V and J calls and the clone size are those of that table, but D and trimming were determined from the DNA. The top ten clones hold around 14% of a sample with around 190,000 clones, roughly 84% of them seen once. A few counts support this clone. The junction had 8 bases not matched to a gene; V was cut back by 5 bases and J by 3 bases. The V gene's germline CDR1 is MDHEN and CDR2 SYDVKM. The CDR3 extends over 17 amino acids.

The J gene is TRBJ2-6, the V gene TRBV28; 9 positions agree with TRBD1. Sequencing was performed on peripheral blood. This TCR came from a human donor in a cohort sampled during active COVID-19. The CDR3 sequence is CASSPPTGGNGANVLTF. The CDR3 DNA reads TGTGCCAGCAGTCCACCGACAGGGGGGAATGGGGCCAACGTCCTGACTTTC.